This T cell receptor (beta chain) was sequenced in a study of blood T cell repertoires in COVID-19. Measured with immunoSEQ multiplex PCR; TCRdb has only the in-frame clones, and not every one. The sample includes approximately 270,000 clones, about 90% of them seen just once. Individuals aged about 18 to 89 years were recruited from 24 US areas. In germline, CDR1 is MNHNY, CDR2 SVGAGI (reference sequence). The CDR3 loop spans 12 amino acids. The V and J ends lost 8 bases and 4 bases respectively, with 11 bases between them. The sequencing sample was made of PBMCs or T cells enriched from blood (not recorded which). The clonotype comes from a human donor in a cohort exposed to, infected with or recovered from COVID-19 (not recorded which). The donor label of this sample is uncertain. The chain couples TRBV6-6 to TRBJ1-2; D possibly corresponds to TRBD1 (5 bases). For the CDR3, the DNA is TGTGCCAGCGTCTGGGGGGGCTATGGCTACACCTTC. Protein product: CASVWGGYGYTF.